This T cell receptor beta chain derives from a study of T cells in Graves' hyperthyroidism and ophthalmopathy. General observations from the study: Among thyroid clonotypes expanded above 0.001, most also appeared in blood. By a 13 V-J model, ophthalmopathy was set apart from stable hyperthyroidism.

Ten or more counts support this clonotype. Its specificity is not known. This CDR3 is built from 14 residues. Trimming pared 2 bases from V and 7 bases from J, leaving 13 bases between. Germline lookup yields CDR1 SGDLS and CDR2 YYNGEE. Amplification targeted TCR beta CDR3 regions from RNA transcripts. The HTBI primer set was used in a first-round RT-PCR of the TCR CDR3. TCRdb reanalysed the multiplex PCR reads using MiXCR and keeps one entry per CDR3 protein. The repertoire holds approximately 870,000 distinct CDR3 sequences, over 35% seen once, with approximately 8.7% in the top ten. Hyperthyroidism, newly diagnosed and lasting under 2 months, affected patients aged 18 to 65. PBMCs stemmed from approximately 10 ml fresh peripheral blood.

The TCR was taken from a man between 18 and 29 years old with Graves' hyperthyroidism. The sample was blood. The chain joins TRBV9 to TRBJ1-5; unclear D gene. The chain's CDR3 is CASSVSGRGQPQHF. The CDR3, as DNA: TGTGCCAGCAGCGTCTCGGGGAGAGGCCAGCCCCAGCATTTT.